These 22 T cell receptor beta chains originate from one sample sequenced in a study of blood T cell repertoires in COVID-19. Only in-frame clones appear in the TCRdb table, and some are missing; sequencing was by immunoSEQ multiplex PCR. Of approximately 270,000 clones in the sample, around 85% were seen once. The material sequenced was peripheral blood. These receptors were taken from an older woman with acute or convalescent COVID-19.

The chain links TRBV19 to TRBJ1-5, with D possibly matching TRBD1 (6 bases). From germline, CDR1 is LNHDA and CDR2 SQIVND (reference sequence). This CDR3 region has 15 residues. The germline V and J ends were trimmed by 3 bases and 9 bases, with 18 bases remaining between them. The CDR3 nucleotides read TGTGCCAGTAGTATTAGATGGGACAACCGGACGCCCCAGCATTTT. Its protein is CASSIRWDNRTPQHF.

The chain recombines TRBV3-1 (or the pseudogene TRBV3-2) with TRBJ2-2; a weak D match, TRBD2 (7 bases). The V end lost 2 bases, the J end lost 1 base, and 11 bases lay between the germline ends. Germline V CDR1 and CDR2: LGHDT, YNNKEL (reference sequence). The CDR3 is 16 amino acids. The CDR3 sequence is CASSQRGGGNTGELFF. The CDR3 DNA follows: TGTGCCAGCAGCCAAAGGGGAGGGGGGAACACCGGGGAGCTGTTTTTT.

The chain has TRBV5-4 and TRBJ2-7, with D possibly matching TRBD1 (5 bases). Germline CDR1 SGHNT, CDR2 YYREEE (reference sequence). The germline V and J ends were trimmed by 2 bases and 0 bases, with 6 bases remaining between them. The CDR3 consists of 13 residues. Here the CDR3 DNA reads TGTGCCAGCAGCTTCCAGGGCTCCTACGAGCAGTACTTC. It is translated as CASSFQGSYEQYF.

This clone was counted once. The rearrangement uses TRBV12-3 or TRBV12-4 and TRBJ1-2; 7 bases agree with TRBD1. J lost 7 bases, V lost 6 bases, and 8 bases had no gene match. CDR3 length equals 13 residues. CDR3 residues: CASREHRGSGYTF. CDR3 DNA: TGTGCCAGCAGGGAACACAGGGGATCTGGCTACACCTTC.

The sample holds a few counts of this clone. The chain links TRBV2 to TRBJ1-2; 10 bases fit TRBD1. The germline CDR1 and CDR2 sequences are SNHLY and FYNNEI. V shed 9 bases, J shed 6 bases, and the junction held 1 base outside the gene matches. The CDR3 has 11 amino acids. CDR3 residues: CASGTGDGYTF. DNA for the CDR3: TGTGCCAGTGGGACAGGGGATGGCTACACCTTC. Combining the CDR3 with reference TRBV2 and TRBJ1-2 gives the whole variable domain EPEVTQTPSHQVTQMGQEVILRCVPISNHLYFYWYRQILGQKVEFLVSFYNNEISEKSEIFDDQFSVERPDGSNFTLKIRSTKLEDSAMYFCASGTGDGYTFGSGTRLTVV.

Written as DNA, the CDR3 is TGTGCCAGCAGCTCACAGGGCCGGCAGCCCCAGCATTTT. It translates to CASSSQGRQPQHF. The chain combines TRBV6-5 with TRBJ1-5, with a possible D match to TRBD1 (6 bases). Germline V gene sequence: CDR1 MNHEY, CDR2 SVGAGI. CDR3 length equals 13 residues. V lost 6 bases and J 7 bases, leaving 13 bases between the germline ends.

The sample holds one count of this clone. The chain combines TRBV2 with TRBJ1-3; possibly TRBD1 for D (5 bases). Germline V gene data show CDR1 as SNHLY and CDR2 as FYNNEI. This CDR3 region has 15 residues. The V end was cut by 6 bases, the J end by 2 bases, with 14 bases between. The DNA for the CDR3 is TGTGCCAGCAGGGCCGATATAGGGGCTGGAAACACCATATATTTT. This translates into CASRADIGAGNTIYF. Drawing the rest from reference TRBV2 and TRBJ1-3, the complete variable domain is EPEVTQTPSHQVTQMGQEVILRCVPISNHLYFYWYRQILGQKVEFLVSFYNNEISEKSEIFDDQFSVERPDGSNFTLKIRSTKLEDSAMYFCASRADIGAGNTIYFGEGSWLTVV.

This rearrangement joins TRBV3-1 (or the pseudogene TRBV3-2) to TRBJ2-7; 10 bases map to TRBD2. Germline V gene lookup returns CDR1 LGHDT and CDR2 YNNKEL (reference sequence). After removal of 0 bases from V and 2 bases from J, the junction contained 7 bases not matched to a gene. This CDR3 comprises 17 residues. The CDR3 DNA is TGTGCCAGCAGCCAAGACCTGACTAGCGGGTTTACCTACGAGCAGTACTTC. Residues: CASSQDLTSGFTYEQYF.

The chain combines TRBV5-6 with TRBJ2-7; TRBD1 might be the D (6 bases). The V end was cut by 1 base, the J end by 0 bases, with 11 bases between. Germline CDR1 is SGHDT and CDR2 is YYEEEE. The CDR3 has 15 residues. This CDR3 reads CASSLRQANSYEQYF. CDR3 nucleotide sequence: TGTGCCAGCAGCTTGCGACAGGCGAACTCCTACGAGCAGTACTTC.

This chain links TRBV7-9 with TRBJ2-7, with a weak D call TRBD1 (6 bases). Germline CDR1 SEHNR, CDR2 FQNEAQ (reference sequence). V shed 4 bases and J shed 0 bases, with 10 bases lying between them. This CDR3 comprises 14 residues. The CDR3 sequence: CASSSGQSSYEQYF. The CDR3 region has the DNA TGTGCCAGCAGCTCCGGACAGTCCTCCTACGAGCAGTACTTC.

This clone was recorded once. The chain joins TRBV20-1 to TRBJ1-1, with a possible D match to TRBD1 (6 bases). With 6 bases removed from V and 11 bases from J, the gap between germline ends came to 13 bases. This CDR3 has 10 amino acids. Looked up from germline, CDR1 is DFQATT and CDR2 is SNEGSKA (reference sequence). CDR3 nucleotides: TGCAGTGCGATACAGGGAATGGCTTTCTTT. Translating gives CSAIQGMAFF.

The chain joins TRBV11-2 to TRBJ2-1; a possible D gene is TRBD2 (6 bases). With 4 bases removed from V and 2 bases from J, the gap between germline ends came to 15 bases. This CDR3 contains 16 residues. The V gene's germline CDR1 is SGHAT and CDR2 FQNNGV. CDR3 coding DNA: TGTGCCAGCAGCTCCCTCGTGACGGGGGCCTACAATGAGCAGTTCTTC. It yields the protein CASSSLVTGAYNEQFF.

V is TRBV5-1 and J is TRBJ2-7; D may be TRBD1 (5 bases). Trimming left V 0 bases short and J 0 bases short, with 7 bases between. Germline values: CDR1 SGHRS, CDR2 YFSETQ. This CDR3 is built from 14 residues. This CDR3 reads CASSLETVSYEQYF. The CDR3 coding sequence is TGCGCCAGCAGCTTGGAGACAGTCTCCTACGAGCAGTACTTC.

The chain combines TRBV6-6 with TRBJ1-1; a weak D match, TRBD1 (5 bases). Trimming shortened V by 6 bases and J by 3 bases, and 11 bases separated the two germline ends. The CDR3 covers 13 residues. Germline-derived CDR1 and CDR2 are MNHNY and SVGAGI (reference sequence). CDR3 loop: CASSTGGDTEAFF. CDR3 coding DNA: TGTGCCAGCAGCACGGGGGGGGACACTGAAGCTTTCTTT.

The J gene is TRBJ1-5, the V gene TRBV6-5; D is possibly TRBD1 (5 bases). Germline V gene lookup returns CDR1 MNHEY and CDR2 SVGAGI. Trimming pared 5 bases from V and 4 bases from J, leaving 15 bases between. The CDR3 contains 15 residues. The CDR3 spells CASSTQGRVNQPQHF. In DNA, the CDR3 is TGTGCCAGCAGTACCCAGGGAAGGGTTAATCAGCCCCAGCATTTT.

The chain has TRBV30 and TRBJ2-5; 7 bases line up with TRBD2. Germline V CDR1 and CDR2: GTSNPN, SVGIG (reference sequence). The CDR3 totals 14 residues. V gave up 5 bases and J gave up 3 bases; unmatched junction bases: 9. CDR3 DNA: TGTGCCTGGCAAATAAAGGCGGGGGAAGAGACCCAGTACTTC. Protein product: CAWQIKAGEETQYF.

The chain couples TRBV5-1 to TRBJ2-1; D is undetermined. V dropped 4 bases and J dropped 7 bases, with 9 bases sitting between them. The CDR3 has 12 residues. The germline CDR1 and CDR2 sequences are SGHRS and YFSETQ. The CDR3 nucleotides are TGCGCCAGCAGCGTACCGGTGAATGAGCAGTTCTTC. Translated, it gives CASSVPVNEQFF.

V is TRBV29-1 and J is TRBJ1-1; a possible D gene is TRBD1 (6 bases). This CDR3 is built from 14 residues. V lost 7 bases and J lost 3, with 18 bases in between. Germline CDR1 reads SQVTM; CDR2 reads ANQGSEA. CDR3 loop: CSATPDRWDTEAFF. In DNA form, the CDR3 reads TGCAGCGCTACCCCGGACAGATGGGACACTGAAGCTTTCTTT.

This sequence joins TRBV7-9 and TRBJ2-6, with 9 nucleotides matching TRBD1. The V gene's germline CDR1 is SEHNR and CDR2 FQNEAQ (reference sequence). The CDR3 spans 17 residues. J lost 0 bases, V lost 5 bases, and 5 bases had no gene match. In DNA form, the CDR3 reads TGTGCCAGCAGCCGCCGGACAGGGGCCTCTGGGGCCAACGTCCTGACTTTC. Its protein product is CASSRRTGASGANVLTF.

The rearrangement links TRBV5-4 to TRBJ2-7; 10 bases align to TRBD1. The CDR3 has 14 amino acids. Germline V gene lookup returns CDR1 SGHNT and CDR2 YYREEE (reference sequence). V lost 2 bases to trimming and J lost 10 bases; unmatched junction nucleotides: 9. CDR3 nucleotide sequence: TGTGCCAGCAGCTTAGGGACAGGGGCCCCCACCCAGTACTTC. It is translated as CASSLGTGAPTQYF.

This rearrangement joins TRBV25-1 to TRBJ1-2; possible D gene TRBD1, 5 bases. The CDR3 runs 13 residues. In germline, CDR1 is MGHDK, CDR2 SYGVNS. V dropped 4 bases and J dropped 4 bases, with 10 bases sitting between them. CDR3 coding DNA: TGTGCCAGCAGTGGCGGGACGATCTATGGCTACACCTTC. Translating gives CASSGGTIYGYTF.

This clone appeared a single time. The rearrangement links TRBV5-4 to TRBJ2-7; 9 nucleotides align to TRBD1. The trim removed 4 bases at V and 13 bases at J, leaving 15 bases unmatched. Germline V lookup: CDR1 SGHNT, CDR2 YYREEE (reference sequence). There are 14 residues in the CDR3. The CDR3 bases are TGTGCCAGCAGCCCCAAGTTGGACAGGGGCCTGGAATACTTC. Translating it yields CASSPKLDRGLEYF.